The following is a TCR beta chain sequence with its context. Its antigen is undetermined. The sample belongs to a study of blood T cells in healthy people across ages. Findings and caveats of the study: As age increased, TCR beta diversity per million T cells fell in a roughly linear fashion.

Trimming left V 7 bases short and J 8 bases short, with 17 bases between. Germline V CDR1 and CDR2: MDHEN, SYDVKM. The CDR3 totals 13 residues. With a J-beta primer mix and a sample-barcoded 5' primer, a second PCR ran about 7 to 11 cycles. TCRdb recomputed calls from the 5' RACE reads with MiXCR, one row per CDR3 protein. Of 1.5 million to 2 million distinct CDR3 sequences detected, about 28% appear once; the ten largest clones hold around 7.7%. Sequenced: blood. This TCR was sampled from a woman between 25 and 40 years old in good health. V and J are TRBV28 and TRBJ1-1, with a possible D match to TRBD1 (5 bases). The CDR3 nucleotides are TGTGCCAGCAAGGCAGGGTCGGGTTTGGAAGCTTTCTTT. It is translated as CASKAGSGLEAFF.